Given below is one T cell receptor beta chain in context. Its antigen is not identified. This entry comes from a study of T-cell memory formation after mild COVID-19. Study context: There were largely donor-specific TCR clusters. Broader study findings: Cross-reactive memory appears to have joined, as suggested by some responding clones showing up in pre-infection memory. Later expanders leaned toward CD4+, whereas clones contracting from day 15 to 85 were balanced CD4/CD8.

This CDR3 has 15 residues. V lost 2 bases, J lost 7 bases, and 13 bases lay in between. From germline, CDR1 is SGHRS and CDR2 YFSETQ. 5'RACE primed at constant segments yielded TCR alpha and TCR beta cDNA libraries bearing sample barcodes and UMIs. TCRdb recomputed calls from the 5' RACE reads with MiXCR, one row per CDR3 protein. The sample contains about 200,000 distinct CDR3 sequences, around 9.1% of which appear only once. The sample consisted of PBMCs or a T cell subset sorted from them (not recorded which). The TCR sequence derives from a man aged 18 to 29 who had mild COVID-19 (a few samples of this study predate the infection). Cell type and time point are not known. The chain combines TRBV5-1 with TRBJ1-6, with D possibly being TRBD1 (5 bases). CDR3 residues: CASSFQGEGNSPLHF. CDR3 nucleotide sequence: TGCGCCAGCAGCTTCCAGGGAGAAGGGAATTCACCCCTCCACTTT. Variable domain in full (rest from reference TRBV5-1 and TRBJ1-6): KAGVTQTPRYLIKTRGQQVTLSCSPISGHRSVSWYQQTPGQGLQFLFEYFSETQRNKGNFPGRFSGRQFSNSRSEMNVSTLELGDSALYLCASSFQGEGNSPLHFGNGTRLTVT.